The TCR beta chain described here comes from a study of blood T cells in healthy people across ages. Study overall: Per two T cells, template switching captured roughly one barcoded beta molecule. General study results and limits: The diversity estimates, figures obtained from one million T cells, were considered underestimates. Diversity of TCR beta per million T cells declined in a roughly linear way with age.

The V and J ends lost 6 bases and 7 bases respectively, with 19 bases between them. CDR1 is SNHLY and CDR2 is FYNNEI in the germline V gene. The CDR3 extends over 16 amino acids. Using a J-beta primer mix together with a sample-barcoded 5' primer, a second PCR was run for roughly 6 to 11 cycles. MiXCR, run by TCRdb on the 5' RACE reads, gives a single entry per CDR3 protein. The sample shows more than 1 million distinct CDR3 sequences, around 45% of them seen only once. This clonotype has a handful of counts. The antigen is unknown. The material sequenced was blood. This sequence was found in an older woman in good health. The chain uses TRBV2 and TRBJ1-6; D remains ambiguous. Here the CDR3 DNA reads TGTGCCAGCAGACTACCTGCTCCCCGGCAGAATTCACCCCTCCACTTT. Translated: CASRLPAPRQNSPLHF.